This T cell receptor beta chain comes out of a study of Ad26.COV2.S vaccination and SARS-CoV-2 variants. Study at large: Administration of Ad26.COV2.S was intramuscular, either once or twice 56 days apart. General study results and limits: Analyses that measured TCR breadth and depth may have underestimated total T cell responses. Substantial post-vaccination breadth of spike-specific CD8+ and CD4+ T cell responses was reported.

A single count supports this clone. Its antigen is unidentified. TCRdb's copy holds only in-frame clones and misses some; the assay was immunoSEQ multiplex PCR. The table shows around 320,000 clones, with over 75% occurring only once. Trimming removed 0 bases from V and 6 bases from J, with 3 bases in between. Germline assignment: CDR1 SGHNT and CDR2 YYREEE (reference sequence). There are 11 residues in the CDR3. Sample treatment: around 19 received Ad26.COV2.S at low or high dose, single or two shots; 5 received placebo; per-sample allocation not given. Sampling occurred on day 63 after the first vaccine or placebo injection.

This sequence joins TRBV5-4 and TRBJ1-2; D call uncertain. This specimen was peripheral blood, taken in a trial of Ad26.COV2.S vaccine versus placebo. This TCR was sampled from a person aged 18-60 years who received the Ad26.COV2.S COVID-19 vaccine or a placebo. The CDR3 coding sequence is TGTGCCAGCAGCTTGGACCATGGCTACACCTTC. Protein product: CASSLDHGYTF.